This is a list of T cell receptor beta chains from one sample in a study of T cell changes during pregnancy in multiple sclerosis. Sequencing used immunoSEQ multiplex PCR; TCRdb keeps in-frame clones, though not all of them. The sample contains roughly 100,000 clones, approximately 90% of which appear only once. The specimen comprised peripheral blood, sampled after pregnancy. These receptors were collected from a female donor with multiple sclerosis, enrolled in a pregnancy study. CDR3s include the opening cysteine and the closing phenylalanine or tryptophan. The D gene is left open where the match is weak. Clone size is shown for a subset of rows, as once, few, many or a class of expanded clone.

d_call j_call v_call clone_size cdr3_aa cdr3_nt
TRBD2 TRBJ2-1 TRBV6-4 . CASSVSGGAANEQFF TGTGCCAGCAGTGTAAGCGGGGGGGCGGCCAATGAGCAGTTCTTC
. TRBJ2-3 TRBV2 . CASSEVLDTDTQYF TGTGCCAGCAGTGAGGTGTTAGACACAGATACGCAGTATTTT
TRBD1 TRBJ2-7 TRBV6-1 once CASRPGQTYYEQYF TGTGCCAGCAGACCGGGACAGACTTACTACGAGCAGTACTTC
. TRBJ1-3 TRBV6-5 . CASRKTGTGNTIYF TGTGCCAGCAGAAAAACAGGGACCGGAAACACCATATATTTT
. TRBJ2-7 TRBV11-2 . CASSLDLDNSYEQYF TGTGCCAGCAGCTTAGATCTGGACAATTCCTACGAGCAGTACTTC
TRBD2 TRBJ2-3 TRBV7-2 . CASSSGLPGLAGVTDTQYF TGTGCCAGCAGCTCAGGACTCCCGGGACTAGCGGGGGTCACAGATACGCAGTATTTT
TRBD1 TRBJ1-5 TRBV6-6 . CASSYFGQGLRQPQHF TGTGCCAGCAGTTATTTCGGACAGGGATTAAGGCAGCCCCAGCATTTT
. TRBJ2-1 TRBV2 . CASTRQSSYNEQFF TGTGCCAGCACCCGACAGAGCTCCTACAATGAGCAGTTCTTC
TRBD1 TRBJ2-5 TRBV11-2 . CASSLGDRGRWETQYF TGTGCCAGCAGCTTAGGCGACAGGGGGCGCTGGGAGACCCAGTACTTC
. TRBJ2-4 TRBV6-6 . CASTDLTVNIQYF TGTGCCAGCACCGATTTGACAGTAAACATTCAGTACTTC
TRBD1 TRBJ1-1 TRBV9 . CASSGTGVTEAFF TGTGCCAGCTCCGGGACAGGGGTGACTGAAGCTTTCTTT
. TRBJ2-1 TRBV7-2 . CASSLVGVPYNEQFF TGTGCCAGCAGCTTAGTGGGAGTGCCCTACAATGAGCAGTTCTTC
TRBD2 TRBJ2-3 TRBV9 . CASSVELAGVTDTQYF TGTGCCAGCAGCGTAGAGCTAGCGGGGGTCACAGATACGCAGTATTTT
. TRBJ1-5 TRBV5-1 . CASSPVGGDLNQPQHF TGCGCCAGCAGCCCTGTAGGGGGGGATCTCAATCAGCCCCAGCATTTT
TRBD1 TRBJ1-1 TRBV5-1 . CASSLGQGSMNTEAFF TGCGCCAGCAGCTTAGGACAGGGGAGCATGAACACTGAAGCTTTCTTT
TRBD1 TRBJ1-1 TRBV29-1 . CSVEVAGQGNTEAFF TGCAGCGTTGAAGTTGCAGGACAGGGGAACACTGAAGCTTTCTTT
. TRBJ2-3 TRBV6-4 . CASSDSSPNTDTQYF TGTGCCAGCAGTGACTCAAGCCCAAACACAGATACGCAGTATTTT
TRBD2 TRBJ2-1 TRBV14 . CASSQPGLAGGRSYNEQFF TGTGCCAGCAGCCAGCCGGGACTAGCGGGAGGGCGGTCCTACAATGAGCAGTTCTTC
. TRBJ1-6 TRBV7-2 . CASSLLGAGALSYNSPLHF TGTGCCAGCAGCTTATTGGGGGCCGGGGCCCTCTCCTATAATTCACCCCTCCACTTT
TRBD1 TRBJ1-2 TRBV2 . CASASRDRGRYGYTF TGTGCCAGCGCATCGAGGGACAGGGGAAGATATGGCTACACCTTC
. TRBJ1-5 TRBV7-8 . CASSSGLWSNQPQHF TGTGCCAGCAGCTCAGGCTTGTGGAGCAATCAGCCCCAGCATTTT
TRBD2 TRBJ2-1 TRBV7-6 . CASSQGTSGRISHEQFF TGTGCCAGCAGCCAAGGGACTAGCGGGAGAATTTCTCATGAGCAGTTCTTC
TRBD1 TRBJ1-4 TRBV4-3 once CASSQDKGQGYEKLFF TGCGCCAGCAGCCAAGATAAGGGACAGGGGTATGAAAAACTGTTTTTT
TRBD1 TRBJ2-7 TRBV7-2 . CASSPGTGTYEQYF TGTGCCAGCAGCCCCGGGACAGGGACCTACGAGCAGTACTTC
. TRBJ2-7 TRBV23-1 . CAASRSYEQYF TGCGCCGCAAGTAGGAGCTACGAGCAGTACTTC
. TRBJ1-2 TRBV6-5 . CASSYSTAWSGYTF TGTGCCAGCAGTTACTCGACCGCCTGGAGTGGCTACACCTTC
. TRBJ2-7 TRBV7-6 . CASSLGKGSLQEQYF TGTGCCAGCAGCTTAGGAAAGGGGTCCCTACAAGAGCAGTACTTC
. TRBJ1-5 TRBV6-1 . CASTPGGQPQHF TGTGCCAGCACCCCTGGGGGGCAGCCCCAGCATTTT
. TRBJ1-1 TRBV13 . CASSFRTAGMNTEAFF TGTGCCAGCAGCTTTCGGACAGCCGGCATGAACACTGAAGCTTTCTTT
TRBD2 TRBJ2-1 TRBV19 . CASSIIPGLANDEQFF TGTGCCAGTAGTATTATACCGGGACTAGCGAACGATGAGCAGTTCTTC
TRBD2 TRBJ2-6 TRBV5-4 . CASSSGLAGGPSGANVLTF TGTGCCAGCAGCTCGGGACTAGCGGGAGGGCCCTCTGGGGCCAACGTCCTGACTTTC
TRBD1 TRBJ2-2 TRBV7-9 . CASTGDRDLAGELFF TGTGCCAGCACAGGAGACAGGGATCTCGCCGGGGAGCTGTTTTTT
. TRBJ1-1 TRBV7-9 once CASSYSYLDEAFF TGTGCCAGCAGCTACAGTTACCTCGATGAAGCTTTCTTT
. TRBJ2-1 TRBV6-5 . CASSPQTSKGNEQFF TGTGCCAGCAGTCCCCAGACTAGTAAAGGCAATGAGCAGTTCTTC
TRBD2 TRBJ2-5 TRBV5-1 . CASSSTSVGETQYF TGCGCCAGCAGCTCGACTAGCGTAGGGGAGACCCAGTACTTC
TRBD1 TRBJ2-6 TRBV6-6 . CASRGQGATGANVLTF TGTGCCAGCAGGGGACAGGGGGCGACGGGGGCCAACGTCCTGACTTTC
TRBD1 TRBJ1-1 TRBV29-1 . CSVGTGGAGTEAFF TGCAGCGTTGGGACAGGGGGCGCAGGCACTGAAGCTTTCTTT
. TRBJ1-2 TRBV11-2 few CASSLGQGTYGYTF TGTGCCAGCAGCTTAGGTCAGGGTACCTATGGCTACACCTTC
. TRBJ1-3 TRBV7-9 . CASSYTQASGNTIYF TGTGCCAGCAGCTATACCCAAGCCTCTGGAAACACCATATATTTT
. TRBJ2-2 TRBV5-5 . CASSLEARWIGAGELFF TGTGCCAGCAGCTTGGAGGCTAGATGGATCGGAGCCGGGGAGCTGTTTTTT
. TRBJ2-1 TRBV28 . CASSGVGAGWGNEQFF TGTGCCAGCAGCGGGGTGGGAGCGGGCTGGGGCAATGAGCAGTTCTTC
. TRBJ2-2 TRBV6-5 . CASSYSGQSGGELFF TGTGCCAGCAGTTACTCGGGACAATCGGGCGGGGAGCTGTTTTTT
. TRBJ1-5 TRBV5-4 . CASSLDRAGQPQHF TGTGCCAGCAGCTTGGATAGGGCGGGGCAGCCCCAGCATTTT
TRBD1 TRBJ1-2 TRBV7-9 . CASSLSFGQGTNYGYTF TGTGCCAGCAGCTTATCCTTCGGACAGGGGACTAACTATGGCTACACCTTC
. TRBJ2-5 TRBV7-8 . CASRKSGGADETQYF TGTGCCAGCAGGAAAAGTGGGGGGGCCGACGAGACCCAGTACTTC
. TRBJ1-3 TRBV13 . CASSVTTSGNTIYF TGTGCCAGCAGCGTAACAACCTCTGGAAACACCATATATTTT
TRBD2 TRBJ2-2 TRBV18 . CASSGLAGTGTGELFF TGTGCCAGCTCGGGACTAGCGGGAACCGGGACCGGGGAGCTGTTTTTT
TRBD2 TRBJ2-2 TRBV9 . CASSWTSGGAGNTGELFF TGTGCCAGCAGTTGGACTAGCGGGGGGGCCGGGAACACCGGGGAGCTGTTTTTT
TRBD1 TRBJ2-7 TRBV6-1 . CATRQGVAYEQYF TGTGCCACCAGACAGGGGGTGGCCTACGAGCAGTACTTC
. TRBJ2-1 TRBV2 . CASSEGARYNEQFF TGTGCCAGCAGTGAAGGGGCCCGATACAATGAGCAGTTCTTC
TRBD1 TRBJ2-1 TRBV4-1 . CASSQGDRGYNEQFF TGCGCCAGCAGCCAAGGGGACAGGGGTTACAATGAGCAGTTCTTC
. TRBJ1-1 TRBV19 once CASSIPAGGAFF TGTGCCAGTAGTATCCCGGCCGGGGGAGCTTTCTTT
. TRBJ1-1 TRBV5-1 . CASSLRQGPTEAFF TGCGCCAGCAGCTTGAGGCAGGGCCCCACTGAAGCTTTCTTT
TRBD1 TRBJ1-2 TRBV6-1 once CASRGGQGSYGYTF TGTGCCAGCAGGGGCGGACAGGGGAGCTATGGCTACACCTTC
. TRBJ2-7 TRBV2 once CASSGSRAYEQYF TGTGCCAGCAGTGGATCGAGGGCCTACGAGCAGTACTTC
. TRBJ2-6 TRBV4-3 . CASSQGGPGANVLTF TGCGCCAGCAGCCAAGGGGGGCCGGGGGCCAACGTCCTGACTTTC
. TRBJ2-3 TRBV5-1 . CASSLRRAGVDTQYF TGCGCCAGCAGCTTGAGAAGGGCAGGGGTAGATACGCAGTATTTT
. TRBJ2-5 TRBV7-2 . CASSLGGSQETQYF TGTGCCAGCAGCTTAGGGGGCAGTCAAGAGACCCAGTACTTC
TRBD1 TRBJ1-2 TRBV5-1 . CASSPGQLINYGYTF TGCGCCAGCAGCCCGGGACAGCTGATAAACTATGGCTACACCTTC
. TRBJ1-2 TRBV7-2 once CASSSTENYGYTF TGTGCCAGCAGCTCGACGGAGAACTATGGCTACACCTTC